The 16 T cell receptor beta chains below all came from one sample that was sequenced in a study of cytomegalovirus exposure and HLA in healthy donors. The PCR employed 60 Vbeta primers together with 13 Jbeta primers. Measured with immunoSEQ multiplex PCR; TCRdb has only the in-frame clones, and not every one. The repertoire holds approximately 170,000 clones, with 65% to 85% as singletons. Sequencing input: PBMCs. Every receptor here comes from a boy aged 2-15 years in good health and CMV-seronegative.

The J gene is TRBJ2-4, the V gene TRBV19, with 7 nucleotides matching TRBD2. Trimming at V came to 6 bases and at J to 4 bases, leaving 6 bases not matched to a gene. CDR1 is LNHDA and CDR2 is SQIVND in the germline V gene (reference sequence). This CDR3 spans 14 amino acids. CDR3: CASRGTSEKNIQYF. The DNA for the CDR3 is TGTGCCAGTAGGGGAACTAGCGAGAAAAACATTCAGTACTTC.

The J gene is TRBJ2-7, the V gene TRBV29-1; 13 bases are a match to TRBD2. Per the germline V gene, CDR1 is SQVTM and CDR2 is ANQGSEA. The CDR3 contains 17 residues. The J segment lost 7 bases and the V segment lost 3 bases, leaving 15 bases of the junction unmatched. CDR3 amino acids: CSVDGLAGATHPEEQYF. CDR3 nucleotide sequence: TGCAGCGTTGACGGACTAGCGGGAGCCACCCATCCAGAGGAGCAGTACTTC.

The rearrangement uses TRBV19 and TRBJ1-1; no clear D. Germline values: CDR1 LNHDA, CDR2 SQIVND (reference sequence). With 3 bases removed from V and 0 bases from J, the gap between germline ends came to 5 bases. The CDR3 is 13 amino acids. As DNA, the CDR3 is TGTGCCAGTAGTATCTACGTGAACACTGAAGCTTTCTTT. Its translation: CASSIYVNTEAFF.

The rearrangement joins TRBV7-2 to TRBJ1-1; 9 nucleotides match TRBD1. Germline V lookup: CDR1 SGHTA, CDR2 FQGNSA. The CDR3 runs to 14 residues. Unmatched junction bases numbered 1, after V lost 1 base and J lost 4 bases. The CDR3 protein is CASSLGTGVTEAFF. CDR3 DNA sequence: TGTGCCAGCAGCTTAGGGACAGGGGTCACTGAAGCTTTCTTT.

The chain employs TRBV5-4 and TRBJ1-6; 10 positions match TRBD1. The J segment lost 7 bases and the V segment lost 9 bases, leaving 10 bases of the junction unmatched. Germline V gives CDR1 SGHNT, CDR2 YYREEE (reference sequence). This CDR3 region has 15 residues. DNA of the CDR3: TGTGCCACCAAAGGGACAGGGGCGGTAAATTCACCCCTCCACTTT. It is translated as CATKGTGAVNSPLHF.

V and J are TRBV4-3 and TRBJ2-6; TRBD1 matches at 9 bases. The V segment lost 0 bases and the J segment 3 bases; nucleotides outside the gene matches: 12. CDR3 length: 20 amino acids. Germline CDR1 and CDR2: LGHNA and YSLEER. The CDR3 region is CASSQEGTGPPSNGANVLTF. For the CDR3, the DNA is TGCGCCAGCAGCCAAGAGGGGACAGGGCCTCCTTCAAATGGGGCCAACGTCCTGACTTTC.

The chain's CDR3 is CASSSRQGPTEAFF. DNA of the CDR3: TGCGCCAGCAGCTCTCGACAGGGGCCCACTGAAGCTTTCTTT. This chain links TRBV5-1 with TRBJ1-1; TRBD1 matches 8 bases. With 3 bases clipped from V and 4 bases from J, the junction kept 5 bases outside the gene matches. From germline, CDR1 is SGHRS and CDR2 YFSETQ. This CDR3 has 14 amino acids.

This clone was picked up one time. CDR3 DNA: TGTGCCAGCAGTGGACAGGGGCTTGGTGAGCAGTTCTTC. Translated, it gives CASSGQGLGEQFF. The chain recombines TRBV25-1 with TRBJ2-1; TRBD1 agrees at 8 bases. V lost 4 bases and J lost 9; bases outside the gene matches: 5. Germline CDR1 is MGHDK and CDR2 is SYGVNS. The CDR3 covers 13 residues.

In its sample, this clone was seen a few times. V and J are TRBV4-2 and TRBJ2-1; D may be TRBD1 (6 bases). Germline CDR1 is LGHNA and CDR2 is YNFKEQ. The CDR3 is 14 residues long. Trimming left V 0 bases short and J 10 bases short, with 13 bases between. The CDR3 here is CASSQEKGHSEQFF. The CDR3 coding sequence is TGTGCCAGCAGCCAAGAGAAGGGACACTCGGAGCAGTTCTTC.

The chain is built from TRBV11-2 and TRBJ2-3; the D gene is possibly TRBD2 (6 bases). The germline CDR1 and CDR2 sequences are SGHAT and FQNNGV. The CDR3 totals 14 residues. The V end lost 4 bases, the J end lost 4 bases, and 12 bases lay between the germline ends. CDR3 amino acids: CASSSAGRADTQYF. Here the CDR3 DNA reads TGTGCCAGCAGCTCGGCGGGGCGAGCAGATACGCAGTATTTT.

This clone has a handful of counts. The chain has TRBV10-3 and TRBJ2-3; D possibly corresponds to TRBD2 (6 bases). Germline CDR1 and CDR2: ENHRY and SYGVKD. V was shortened by 1 base and J by 2 bases, with 13 bases between the two germline ends. The CDR3 contains 16 residues. CDR3 protein: CAISEWGGTNTDTQYF. The CDR3 DNA sequence: TGTGCCATCAGTGAGTGGGGCGGGACCAACACAGATACGCAGTATTTT.

The V gene is TRBV9, the J gene TRBJ2-3, with 7 bases that match TRBD2. Germline V CDR1 and CDR2: SGDLS, YYNGEE. V shed 3 bases and J 7 bases; nucleotides not matched to a gene: 8. The CDR3 contains 14 residues. CDR3 DNA sequence: TGTGCCAGCAGCGCGACGAGCGGGACTTATACGCAGTATTTT. It specifies CASSATSGTYTQYF.

The CDR3 DNA follows: TGCGCCAGCAGGAGGACAAGCTCCAATTCACCCCTCCACTTT. Protein: CASRRTSSNSPLHF. The chain links TRBV5-1 to TRBJ1-6; D might be TRBD1 (5 bases). The V gene lost 5 bases and the J gene lost 7 bases, with 13 bases spanning the gap. The CDR3 loop spans 14 amino acids. The germline gives CDR1 SGHRS, CDR2 YFSETQ.

The chain recombines TRBV6-5 with TRBJ2-7; 7 nucleotides match TRBD2. CDR1 is MNHEY and CDR2 is SVGAGI in the germline V gene. The V and J ends lost 6 bases and 3 bases, in that order; junction bases with no gene match: 8. The CDR3 runs to 14 residues. CDR3 in amino acids: CASRGSGPIYEQYF. CDR3 sequence (DNA): TGTGCCAGCAGGGGTAGCGGGCCCATCTACGAGCAGTACTTC.

The chain combines TRBV9 with TRBJ2-2; D is uncertain. The CDR3 spans 12 residues. Trimming removed 4 bases from V and 4 bases from J, with 5 bases in between. The V gene's germline CDR1 is SGDLS and CDR2 YYNGEE. Written as DNA, the CDR3 is TGTGCCAGCAGCCCCGGCACCGGGGAGCTGTTTTTT. This sequence encodes CASSPGTGELFF. Using reference TRBV9 and TRBJ2-2 for the parts outside the CDR3, the full variable domain is DSGVTQTPKHLITATGQRVTLRCSPRSGDLSVYWYQQSLDQGLQFLIQYYNGEERAKGNILERFSAQQFPDLHSELNLSSLELGDSALYFCASSPGTGELFFGEGSRLTVL.

This clone showed up just a few times. V gene TRBV5-1 combines with J gene TRBJ1-2, with TRBD1 matching 7 bases. V dropped 4 bases and J dropped 1; count of bases not matched to a gene: 7. Germline CDR1 SGHRS, CDR2 YFSETQ. The CDR3 has 15 residues. CDR3 sequence reads: CASSPGDSNNYGYTF. The DNA for the CDR3 is TGCGCCAGCAGCCCCGGGGACAGTAATAACTATGGCTACACCTTC. Drawing the rest from reference TRBV5-1 and TRBJ1-2, the complete variable domain is KAGVTQTPRYLIKTRGQQVTLSCSPISGHRSVSWYQQTPGQGLQFLFEYFSETQRNKGNFPGRFSGRQFSNSRSEMNVSTLELGDSALYLCASSPGDSNNYGYTFGSGTRLTVV.